This note documents a single T cell receptor beta chain sequence. Its antigen is unknown. The data were taken from a study of PD-L1 blockade in urothelial cancer. Regarding the study as a whole: For durable-benefit patients, tumor-associated blood clones expanded more at 3 weeks.

Data came from immunoSEQ multiplex PCR; TCRdb stores just in-frame clones and leaves some out. The sample shows more than 65,000 clones, around 87% of them seen only once. The junction had 8 bases not matched to a gene; V was cut back by 6 bases and J by 7 bases. The CDR3 covers 14 residues. Germline lookup yields CDR1 MDHEN and CDR2 SYDVKM. The chain combines TRBV28 with TRBJ1-1; TRBD1 aligns across 10 bases. This TCR came from a woman in her sixties or seventies with urothelial cancer. Sequenced material: PBMCs, taken around atezolizumab (anti-PD-L1) treatment. CDR3 coding DNA: TGTGCCAGCAGCCCAGGGACAGGGGTTTTTGAAGCTTTCTTT. Its translation is CASSPGTGVFEAFF. Based on the CDR3 plus reference TRBV28 and TRBJ1-1, the full variable domain is DVKVTQSSRYLVKRTGEKVFLECVQDMDHENMFWYRQDPGLGLRLIYFSYDVKMKEKGDIPEGYSVSREKKERFSLILESASTNQTSMYLCASSPGTGVFEAFFGQGTRLTVV.